The 20 T cell receptor beta chains given below trace back to one sample, sequenced in a study of T cells in Graves' hyperthyroidism and ophthalmopathy. From RNA transcripts, TCR beta CDR3 regions were amplified. The study used the HTBI primer set for a first-round RT-PCR of the TCR CDR3. TCRdb called the multiplex PCR reads again in MiXCR, with one record for every CDR3 protein. Of 490,000 or so distinct CDR3 sequences detected, about 15% appear once; the ten largest clones hold 25% to 30%. The sample comprised blood. The source of these receptors is a woman between 25 and 40 years old with Graves' ophthalmopathy.

CDR3 residues: CASSPFRDFSYEQYF. CDR3 in DNA: TGTGCCAGCTCACCCTTTCGGGACTTCTCCTACGAGCAGTACTTC. The chain couples TRBV18 to TRBJ2-7, with D perhaps matching TRBD2 (6 bases). Germline V lookup: CDR1 KGHSH, CDR2 LQKENI. CDR3 size: 15 residues. The germline V and J ends were trimmed by 3 bases and 0 bases, with 12 bases remaining between them. Variable domain in full (rest from reference TRBV18 and TRBJ2-7): NAGVMQNPRHLVRRRGQEARLRCSPMKGHSHVYWYRQLPEEGLKFMVYLQKENIIDESGMPKERFSAEFPKEGPSILRIQQVVRGDSAAYFCASSPFRDFSYEQYFGPGTRLTVT.

The sample holds many counts of this clonotype. This sequence joins TRBV28 and TRBJ2-7; 10 bases map to TRBD1. V was pared by 7 bases and J by 2 bases, with 11 bases of the junction left unmatched. There are 16 residues in the CDR3. CDR1 MDHEN and CDR2 SYDVKM come from the germline V gene. The CDR3 DNA reads as TGTGCCAGCACCTCGGGGGGACAGGGGACACCCTACGAGCAGTACTTC. This translates into CASTSGGQGTPYEQYF. Together with reference TRBV28 and TRBJ2-7, the CDR3 gives the full variable domain: DVKVTQSSRYLVKRTGEKVFLECVQDMDHENMFWYRQDPGLGLRLIYFSYDVKMKEKGDIPEGYSVSREKKERFSLILESASTNQTSMYLCASTSGGQGTPYEQYFGPGTRLTVT.

This clonotype has ten or more counts. This chain connects TRBV28 to TRBJ2-5; a weak D match, TRBD2 (6 bases). This CDR3 spans 14 amino acids. V lost 5 bases, J lost 4 bases, and 14 bases lay in between. Germline V gene lookup returns CDR1 MDHEN and CDR2 SYDVKM. In DNA, the CDR3 is TGTGCCAGCAGTCTTTTTGGGGAGGTAGAGACCCAGTACTTC. It specifies CASSLFGEVETQYF.

The chain is built from TRBV10-3 and TRBJ1-5; 7 bases are shared with TRBD1. Germline CDR1 is ENHRY and CDR2 is SYGVKD. The CDR3 runs to 15 residues. The V and J ends lost 10 bases and 4 bases, in that order; junction bases with no gene match: 13. The CDR3 reads CATGPGTERNQPQHF. The CDR3 DNA reads TGTGCCACGGGTCCCGGGACAGAGAGAAATCAGCCCCAGCATTTT.

At least ten counts were recorded for this clonotype. In DNA, the CDR3 is TGTGCCAGCAGCCGAGCCGCCTACAATGAGCAGTTCTTC. Its protein is CASSRAAYNEQFF. The chain carries TRBV7-2 and TRBJ2-1; D is ambiguous. CDR1 SGHTA and CDR2 FQGNSA come from the germline V gene. The CDR3 has 13 amino acids. Trimming stripped 5 bases from V and 2 bases from J, with 7 bases between.

This clonotype was seen only a few times. The chain links TRBV7-8 to TRBJ2-2; 13 positions match TRBD2. The V gene end was trimmed by 1 base and the J gene end by 4 bases; junction bases not matched to a gene: 6. From germline, CDR1 is SGHVS and CDR2 FQNEAQ. CDR3 size: 18 residues. CDR3 DNA: TGTGCCAGCAGCTTAGAACTAGCGGGAGGGCCTAGCACCGGGGAGCTGTTTTTT. Encoded protein: CASSLELAGGPSTGELFF.

This chain links TRBV28 with TRBJ2-5, with 7 positions matching TRBD1. The V and J ends lost 4 bases and 5 bases, in that order; junction bases with no gene match: 4. Germline CDR1 is MDHEN and CDR2 is SYDVKM. This CDR3 contains 13 residues. The CDR3 nucleotides are TGTGCCAGCAGTTCAGGGGGAGTGGAGACCCAGTACTTC. Translation: CASSSGGVETQYF.

The chain couples TRBV20-1 to TRBJ2-5, with 10 bases lining up with TRBD2. The germline V gene encodes CDR1 DFQATT and CDR2 SNEGSKA (reference sequence). The CDR3 has 12 amino acids. J gave up 5 bases and V 5 bases, and 2 bases lay outside the gene matches. The CDR3 is CSASGLAETQYF. The CDR3 nucleotides are TGCAGTGCTTCGGGACTAGCGGAGACCCAGTACTTC.

This clonotype was detected many times. This chain uses TRBV30 with TRBJ1-1; D is ambiguous. This CDR3 comprises 15 residues. CDR1 is GTSNPN, CDR2 SVGIG, per germline (reference sequence). The V end lost 2 bases, the J end lost 0 bases, and 13 bases lay between the germline ends. The CDR3 DNA is TGTGCCTGGAGTTTTCTAGGCACAATGAACACTGAAGCTTTCTTT. It specifies CAWSFLGTMNTEAFF.

The chain couples TRBV12-3 or TRBV12-4 to TRBJ2-3; 9 bases match TRBD2. The CDR3 extends over 15 amino acids. Trimming at V came to 7 bases and at J to 6 bases, leaving 11 bases not matched to a gene. The CDR3 sequence is CASTHRGRAMDTQYF. CDR3 in DNA: TGTGCCAGCACGCATCGCGGGAGGGCCATGGATACGCAGTATTTT.

Many counts were recorded for this clonotype. The V call is TRBV6-5, the J call TRBJ2-7, with D possibly TRBD2 on 6 matching bases. Germline-derived CDR1 and CDR2 are MNHEY and SVGAGI. Trimming removed 0 bases at V and 6 bases at J, with 6 bases between. The CDR3 spans 12 residues. The CDR3 region has the DNA TGTGCCAGCAGTTACTCGGGGGGCGAGCAGTACTTC. It specifies CASSYSGGEQYF.

This clonotype has only a few counts. V usage is TRBV29-1 and J usage is TRBJ1-1; the D is unclear. The CDR3 has 11 residues. The germline CDR1 and CDR2 sequences are SQVTM and ANQGSEA. V lost 3 bases, J lost 5 bases, and 7 bases lay in between. Written as DNA, the CDR3 is TGCAGCGTTGATAATCCTACTGAAGCTTTCTTT. Protein: CSVDNPTEAFF. The variable domain in full, completed from reference TRBV29-1 and TRBJ1-1, reads SAVISQKPSRDICQRGTSLTIQCQVDSQVTMMFWYRQQPGQSLTLIATANQGSEATYESGFVIDKFPISRPNLTFSTLTVSNMSPEDSSIYLCSVDNPTEAFFGQGTRLTVV.

On this clonotype: Possible read error: a much larger clone is one base away. The CDR3 sequence: CGARGGTRGQRNTEAFF. CDR3 sequence (DNA): TGCGGTGCTAGAGGCGGCACCAGGGGGCAGCGAAACACTGAAGCTTTCTTT. V usage is TRBV20-1 and J usage is TRBJ1-1, with 8 nucleotides matching TRBD1. The V gene's germline CDR1 is DFQATT and CDR2 SNEGSKA (reference sequence). CDR3 size: 17 residues.

At least ten counts were recorded for this clonotype. The V and J genes are TRBV28 and TRBJ2-7, with 9 bases that match TRBD1. This CDR3 spans 15 amino acids. With V trimmed by 4 bases and J by 2 bases, 6 bases remained unmatched. Germline V gives CDR1 MDHEN, CDR2 SYDVKM. In DNA, the CDR3 is TGTGCCAGCAGTTCGCCCGGGACAGGGACCTACGAGCAGTACTTC. Its translation is CASSSPGTGTYEQYF.

V is TRBV29-1 and J is TRBJ2-7; D is ambiguous. The CDR3 contains 13 residues. The V and J ends lost 7 bases and 7 bases respectively, with 20 bases between them. Germline lookup yields CDR1 SQVTM and CDR2 ANQGSEA. The CDR3 sequence is CSAAERAPTEQYF. The DNA of the CDR3 is TGCAGCGCTGCCGAAAGGGCGCCTACTGAGCAGTACTTC.

This clonotype appeared many times. This chain connects TRBV20-1 to TRBJ2-2; unclear D gene. CDR3 size: 13 residues. Germline V CDR1 and CDR2: DFQATT, SNEGSKA (reference sequence). Trimming pared 1 base from V and 3 bases from J, leaving 6 bases between. CDR3: CSARVRYTGELFF. CDR3 nucleotide sequence: TGCAGTGCTAGAGTTAGGTACACCGGGGAGCTGTTTTTT.

This clonotype has only a few counts. This chain connects TRBV4-2 to TRBJ2-7; D may be TRBD1 or TRBD2 (5 bases each). The CDR3 has 17 amino acids. Germline V gives CDR1 LGHNA, CDR2 YNFKEQ. Trimming left V 0 bases short and J 0 bases short, with 15 bases between. In DNA form, the CDR3 reads TGTGCCAGCAGCCAAGAACCGGGACCCTATACCTCCTACGAGCAGTACTTC. Translating it yields CASSQEPGPYTSYEQYF.

J is TRBJ1-5 and V is TRBV4-3; 10 bases align to TRBD1. The J segment lost 6 bases and the V segment lost 0 bases, leaving 11 bases of the junction unmatched. The germline CDR1 and CDR2 sequences are LGHNA and YSLEER. This CDR3 spans 18 amino acids. The CDR3 region has the DNA TGCGCCAGCAGCCAAGAAAGGATGGGACAGGGGAGGACTCAGCCCCAGCATTTT. Residues: CASSQERMGQGRTQPQHF.

V gene TRBV20-1 combines with J gene TRBJ2-1; no clear D. The CDR3 has 12 amino acids. The ends were cut back, 2 bases at V and 4 bases at J, with 6 bases in the middle. CDR1 is DFQATT, CDR2 SNEGSKA, per germline (reference sequence). The CDR3 reads CSARRLYNEQFF. CDR3 in DNA: TGCAGTGCTAGAAGACTTTACAATGAGCAGTTCTTC.

This clonotype was observed many times. This sequence joins TRBV11-2 and TRBJ2-5; weak D call: TRBD2 (5 bases). Per germline, CDR1 SGHAT and CDR2 FQNNGV. The CDR3 length is 15 residues. Between the trimmed V and J ends, which lost 9 bases and 5 bases, there was a span of 22 bases. CDR3 nucleotide sequence: TGTGCCAGTACTTGGGAGTGGAGCCGTTGGGAGACCCAGTACTTC. It codes for CASTWEWSRWETQYF.